This TCR beta chain derives from a study of early T cells in non-severe SARS-CoV-2 infection. Overall study: Unsorted whole-blood RNA was sequenced in bulk, leaving chains unpaired.

Molecules of cDNA were individually given unique molecular identifiers that were attached to them. TCRdb re-called the 5' RACE reads with MiXCR, one entry per CDR3 protein. The data show around 80,000 distinct CDR3 sequences, around 13% seen once. Study outcomes and limitations: VDJdb matching, biased toward anti-spike CD8 responses, missed private and CD4 specificities.

The V and J ends lost 5 bases and 2 bases, in that order; junction bases with no gene match: 6. Germline-derived CDR1 and CDR2 are LNHDA and SQIVND (reference sequence). This CDR3 has 15 residues. This clonotype was seen more than once but under ten times. Its antigen is unknown. This sequence was found in an adult who was a healthcare worker with PCR-confirmed SARS-CoV-2 infection or an uninfected control (not recorded which). The rearrangement joins TRBV19 to TRBJ2-5, with 9 bases that match TRBD2. Sequencing was done on a sample of whole blood. The CDR3 protein is CASSLTAGGQETQYF. In nucleotides, the CDR3 is TGTGCCAGTAGTCTTACAGCGGGGGGACAAGAGACCCAGTACTTC.